The 9 T cell receptor beta chains listed next were all sequenced from one sample in a study of shared clonotypes between healthy human individuals (dated by TCRdb to 2018 to 2020). The library was made by the immunoSEQ multiplex PCR assay. Sourced from immuneACCESS, this table was stored by TCRdb with only in-frame sequences that have V and J called. A share of the clones is absent; for the studies checked, an unresolved V gene accounts for under half, and the remainder has no known explanation. The sample yields roughly 2 million clones; approximately 95% were counted once. The top ten hold 0.13% of the sample. The material sequenced was naive CD4+ T cells sorted from blood. Explained via the paper, the cell subset or site label denotes: CD45RA+ positively selected. All receptors come from a man between 18 and 35 years old in good health.

The gene calls are TRBV5-4 and TRBJ2-1; 10 bases align to TRBD2. The CDR3 totals 15 residues. Germline trimming cut 2 bases from V and 6 bases from J; bases unmatched to any gene: 5. CDR1 is SGHNT, CDR2 YYREEE, per germline (reference sequence). CDR3 protein: CASSFIAGGFNEQFF. The CDR3 bases are TGTGCCAGCAGCTTCATAGCGGGAGGCTTCAATGAGCAGTTCTTC.

The chain is built from TRBV11-2 and TRBJ1-3, with 7 bases aligning to TRBD1. The junction had 4 bases not matched to a gene; V was cut back by 5 bases and J by 0 bases. The CDR3 consists of 15 residues. Looked up from germline, CDR1 is SGHAT and CDR2 is FQNNGV. CDR3 residues: CASSPGTVSGNTIYF. The DNA for the CDR3 is TGTGCCAGCAGCCCAGGGACAGTCTCTGGAAACACCATATATTTT. The full variable domain, rest sourced from reference TRBV11-2 and TRBJ1-3, is EAGVAQSPRYKIIEKRQSVAFWCNPISGHATLYWYQQILGQGPKLLIQFQNNGVVDDSQLPKDRFSAERLKGVDSTLKIQPAKLEDSAVYLCASSPGTVSGNTIYFGEGSWLTVV.

CDR3 region: CASSLGGQGSKQFF. The CDR3 DNA reads as TGTGCCAGCAGCTTGGGTGGACAGGGTTCGAAGCAGTTCTTC. The rearrangement uses TRBV5-6 and TRBJ2-1; TRBD1 aligns across 8 bases. The CDR3 is 14 amino acids. Germline trimming cut 0 bases from V and 11 bases from J; bases unmatched to any gene: 7. Germline V gives CDR1 SGHDT, CDR2 YYEEEE.

V is TRBV5-1 and J is TRBJ1-2, with TRBD1 matching 8 bases. Germline CDR1 SGHRS, CDR2 YFSETQ. The CDR3 covers 15 residues. V lost 6 bases, J lost 7 bases, and 14 bases stayed unmatched. This chain's CDR3 is CASTSGTGPSGGYTF. CDR3 nucleotides: TGCGCCAGCACATCCGGGACAGGACCCTCGGGTGGCTACACCTTC.

This chain connects TRBV10-3 to TRBJ1-5, with no clear D. Trimming shortened V by 10 bases and J by 7 bases, and 20 bases separated the two germline ends. CDR1 ENHRY and CDR2 SYGVKD come from the germline V gene. This CDR3 spans 14 amino acids. CDR3 amino acids: CATRHRPGAQPQHF. CDR3 nucleotides: TGTGCCACCAGGCACCGACCGGGAGCCCAGCCCCAGCATTTT.

This clone was picked up one time. The chain has TRBV19 and TRBJ2-3; 12 bases align to TRBD2. The CDR3 loop spans 17 amino acids. The V and J ends lost 5 bases and 2 bases, in that order; junction bases with no gene match: 8. From germline, CDR1 is LNHDA and CDR2 SQIVND (reference sequence). The CDR3: CASSPGLAGTITDTQYF. CDR3 bases: TGTGCCAGTAGTCCCGGACTAGCGGGGACAATCACAGATACGCAGTATTTT.

The chain joins TRBV9 to TRBJ2-3; TRBD1 matches at 7 bases. V lost 3 bases and J lost 2; bases outside the gene matches: 12. The germline gives CDR1 SGDLS, CDR2 YYNGEE. This CDR3 region has 17 residues. For the CDR3, the DNA is TGTGCCAGCAGCGCTCCTCACAGGGGATTCAACACAGATACGCAGTATTTT. It codes for CASSAPHRGFNTDTQYF. Full variable domain (missing parts from reference TRBV9 and TRBJ2-3): DSGVTQTPKHLITATGQRVTLRCSPRSGDLSVYWYQQSLDQGLQFLIQYYNGEERAKGNILERFSAQQFPDLHSELNLSSLELGDSALYFCASSAPHRGFNTDTQYFGPGTRLTVL.

The chain is built from TRBV5-4 and TRBJ2-7; 11 bases agree with TRBD2. Per germline, CDR1 SGHNT and CDR2 YYREEE (reference sequence). J lost 11 bases, V lost 0 bases, and 10 bases had no gene match. CDR3 length: 15 amino acids. CDR3 residues: CASSLDGLAGGQKYF. The CDR3 nucleotides read TGTGCCAGCAGCTTGGACGGGCTAGCGGGGGGCCAGAAGTACTTC.

V is TRBV10-3 and J is TRBJ1-2; 11 bases match TRBD1. CDR3 length: 13 residues. The germline V gene has CDR1 ENHRY and CDR2 SYGVKD. Losses at the gene ends were 6 bases for V and 8 bases for J; bases not matched to a gene: 5. CDR3 in amino acids: CAISPDRGLGYTF. CDR3 sequence (DNA): TGTGCCATCAGCCCGGACAGGGGGCTCGGCTACACCTTC.